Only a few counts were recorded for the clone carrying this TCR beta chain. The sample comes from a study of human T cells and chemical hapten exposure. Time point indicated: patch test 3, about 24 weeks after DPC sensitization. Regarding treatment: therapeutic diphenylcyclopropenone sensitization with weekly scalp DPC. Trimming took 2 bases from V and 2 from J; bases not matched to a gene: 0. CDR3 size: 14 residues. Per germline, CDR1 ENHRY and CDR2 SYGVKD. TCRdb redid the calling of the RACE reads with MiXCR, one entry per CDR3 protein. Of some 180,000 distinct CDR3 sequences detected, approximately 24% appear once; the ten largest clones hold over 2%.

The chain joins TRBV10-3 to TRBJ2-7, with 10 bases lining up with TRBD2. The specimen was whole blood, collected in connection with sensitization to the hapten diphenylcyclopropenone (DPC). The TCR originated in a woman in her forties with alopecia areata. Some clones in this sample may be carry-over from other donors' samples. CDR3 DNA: TGTGCCATCAGTGAGAGCGGGAGGGCCTACGAGCAGTACTTC. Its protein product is CAISESGRAYEQYF.